A selection of T cell receptor beta chains follows, all from one sample in a study of shared clonotypes between healthy human individuals. Measured with immunoSEQ multiplex PCR; TCRdb has only the in-frame clones, and not every one. The table includes 2.5 million or so clones, around 90% detected once. The sequencing input was naive CD4+ T cells sorted from blood. All receptors come from a young man in good health. The CDR3 runs from the conserved cysteine through the conserved F or W. The order of the fields is V gene, J gene, clone size, D gene, CDR3 protein, CDR3 DNA. D genes are given only for firm matches. Size is stated for part of the rows, as once, few or many counts, or as a class when the clone is expanded.

>TRBV19|TRBJ2-7|-|-
CASSSTGTHEQYF
TGTGCCAGTAGTAGCACAGGGACACACGAGCAGTACTTC
>TRBV5-1|TRBJ2-3|-|TRBD2
CASSLEVAGARDTQYF
TGCGCCAGCAGCTTGGAGGTAGCGGGGGCACGGGATACGCAGTATTTT
>TRBV5-4|TRBJ2-5|-|TRBD2
CASSPTSGGETQYF
TGTGCCAGCAGCCCGACTAGCGGGGGAGAGACCCAGTACTTC
>TRBV19|TRBJ2-4|once|-
CASSISPENIQYF
TGTGCCAGTAGTATTAGTCCGGAGAACATTCAGTACTTC
>TRBV6-1|TRBJ1-2|once|-
CASSEGGQFNGYTF
TGTGCCAGCAGTGAGGGAGGACAGTTCAATGGCTACACCTTC
>TRBV21-1|TRBJ2-4|-|-
CASSKEELGTGKNIQYF
TGTGCCAGCAGCAAAGAAGAACTCGGGACAGGGAAAAACATTCAGTACTTC
>TRBV9|TRBJ2-5|-|-
CASSVQLQETQYF
TGTGCCAGCAGCGTACAGCTCCAAGAGACCCAGTACTTC
>TRBV7-2|TRBJ2-4|-|TRBD1
CASSLRTGVNIQYF
TGTGCCAGCAGCTTAAGGACAGGGGTAAACATTCAGTACTTC
>TRBV30|TRBJ2-2|-|-
CAWRGYFSGELFF
TGTGCCTGGAGAGGATACTTCTCCGGGGAGCTGTTTTTT
>TRBV4-1|TRBJ1-2|-|-
CASSPEATGRKNYGYTF
TGCGCCAGCAGCCCTGAGGCGACAGGAAGAAAGAATTATGGCTACACCTTC
>TRBV2|TRBJ1-5|-|-
CASSEIQGPQHF
TGTGCCAGCAGTGAAATACAGGGGCCCCAGCATTTT
>TRBV29-1|TRBJ1-1|few|-
CSVAEGQGTEAFF
TGCAGCGTTGCCGAGGGGCAGGGCACTGAAGCTTTCTTT
>TRBV18|TRBJ2-7|-|TRBD1
CASSPGQGPAYEQYF
TGTGCCAGCTCACCCGGACAGGGACCCGCCTACGAGCAGTACTTC
>TRBV19|TRBJ2-1|-|-
CASSQQRGNEQFF
TGTGCCAGTAGTCAGCAACGGGGCAATGAGCAGTTCTTC
>TRBV11-2|TRBJ2-1|-|TRBD2
CASGVRVREFNEQFF
TGTGCCAGCGGGGTTCGGGTGCGGGAGTTTAATGAGCAGTTCTTC
>TRBV7-2|TRBJ2-2|-|TRBD2
CASSPLAGVHTGELFF
TGTGCCAGCAGCCCACTAGCGGGAGTTCACACCGGGGAGCTGTTTTTT
>TRBV5-1|TRBJ1-4|once|-
CASSFTQGEGEKLFF
TGCGCCAGCAGTTTCACGCAGGGAGAAGGTGAAAAACTGTTTTTT
>TRBV6-4|TRBJ1-2|few|-
CASSDSTGGANYGYTF
TGTGCCAGCAGTGACTCGACTGGGGGGGCCAACTATGGCTACACCTTC
>TRBV5-1|TRBJ2-7|-|TRBD2
CASSPGAGDGAQYF
TGCGCCAGCAGCCCCGGGGCGGGGGACGGGGCGCAGTACTTC
>TRBV7-8|TRBJ2-7|-|-
CASSKGTHLAYEQYF
TGTGCCAGCAGCAAAGGGACCCACCTAGCATACGAGCAGTACTTC
>TRBV19|TRBJ1-4|-|TRBD1
CASSPRGQGVREKLFF
TGTGCCAGTAGCCCCAGAGGACAGGGGGTAAGAGAAAAACTGTTTTTT
>TRBV5-1|TRBJ1-6|-|-
CASSLEAADSPLHF
TGCGCCAGCAGCTTGGAGGCAGCGGATTCACCCCTCCACTTT
>TRBV21-1|TRBJ2-1|once|-
CASSIRDRGPLGSYNEQFF
TGTGCCAGCAGCATCAGGGACAGGGGGCCCCTCGGGTCCTACAATGAGCAGTTCTTC
>TRBV2|TRBJ2-7|-|-
CASSANSYEQYF
TGTGCCAGCAGTGCCAACTCCTACGAGCAGTACTTC
>TRBV2|TRBJ1-3|-|-
CASKVRDSGNTIYF
TGTGCCAGCAAGGTCAGGGACTCTGGAAACACCATATATTTT
>TRBV6-5|TRBJ1-2|once|-
CASSHGEGLDYGYTF
TGTGCCAGCAGCCACGGGGAGGGTTTAGACTATGGCTACACCTTC
>TRBV28|TRBJ1-2|-|-
CASSLGGVYGYTF
TGTGCCAGCAGTTTAGGGGGGGTTTATGGCTACACCTTC
>TRBV11-3|TRBJ1-2|-|TRBD1
CAGQTGQGNYGYTF
TGTGCCGGGCAAACAGGACAGGGGAACTATGGCTACACCTTC
>TRBV9|TRBJ1-1|-|-
CASSVEGGSTEAFF
TGTGCCAGCAGCGTAGAGGGGGGGAGCACTGAAGCTTTCTTT
>TRBV16|TRBJ1-2|-|TRBD1
CASSQSIGTVYGYTF
TGTGCCAGCAGCCAATCGATTGGGACAGTCTATGGCTACACCTTC
>TRBV28|TRBJ2-3|-|TRBD2
CASSLGGGSDTQYF
TGTGCCAGCAGTTTGGGCGGGGGGTCAGATACGCAGTATTTT
>TRBV5-1|TRBJ1-3|-|-
CASSGSSGNTIYF
TGCGCCAGCTCGGGGAGCTCTGGAAACACCATATATTTT
>TRBV28|TRBJ1-1|-|TRBD1
CASSHDRGLEAFF
TGTGCCAGCAGTCACGACAGGGGACTTGAAGCTTTCTTT
>TRBV5-5|TRBJ2-6|-|-
CASSLDGEGANVLTF
TGTGCCAGCAGCTTGGATGGGGAGGGGGCCAACGTCCTGACTTTC
>TRBV4-2|TRBJ2-7|-|TRBD1
CASSQQPGQTRYEQYF
TGTGCCAGCAGCCAACAACCGGGACAGACACGCTACGAGCAGTACTTC
>TRBV15|TRBJ2-3|-|TRBD2
CATSRAASRGADTQYF
TGTGCCACCAGCAGAGCCGCTAGCCGGGGGGCAGATACGCAGTATTTT
>TRBV27|TRBJ1-1|-|-
CASQALTGKAFF
TGTGCCAGCCAAGCTCTGACAGGCAAAGCTTTCTTT
>TRBV6-5|TRBJ1-1|-|-
CASSRGSEAFF
TGTGCCAGCAGTCGGGGGAGTGAAGCTTTCTTT
>TRBV2|TRBJ2-6|-|-
CASSLESSGANVLTF
TGTGCCAGCAGCCTCGAGAGCTCTGGGGCCAACGTCCTGACTTTC
>TRBV7-3|TRBJ2-6|-|-
CASSLLRVSGANVLTF
TGTGCCAGCAGCTTACTTAGGGTCTCTGGGGCCAACGTCCTGACTTTC
>TRBV9|TRBJ2-5|-|TRBD1
CASSSGTGRETQYF
TGTGCCAGCAGCTCGGGGACAGGGAGAGAGACCCAGTACTTC
>TRBV5-1|TRBJ2-3|once|-
CASSYRGTDTQYF
TGCGCCAGCAGCTACAGGGGCACAGATACGCAGTATTTT
>TRBV6-1|TRBJ2-1|-|-
CASSAKISWGYNEQFF
TGTGCCAGCAGTGCCAAGATCTCGTGGGGATACAATGAGCAGTTCTTC
>TRBV23-1|TRBJ2-6|-|-
CASSVKGQQSRANVLTF
TGCGCCAGCAGTGTTAAGGGGCAACAAAGTCGGGCCAACGTCCTGACTTTC
>TRBV2|TRBJ2-5|-|-
CASSKEGAPQETQYF
TGTGCCAGCAGCAAGGAGGGAGCTCCCCAAGAGACCCAGTACTTC
>TRBV18|TRBJ2-3|-|TRBD2
CASSPPHNLRTSGGPTDTQYF
TGTGCCAGCTCACCACCGCACAACCTACGGACTAGCGGGGGCCCCACAGATACGCAGTATTTT
>TRBV7-2|TRBJ2-3|-|-
CASSLSYSGGTDTQYF
TGTGCCAGCAGCTTAAGCTATAGCGGAGGCACAGATACGCAGTATTTT
>TRBV6-1|TRBJ1-2|-|TRBD1
CASRMGQGKDGYTF
TGTGCCAGCAGGATGGGACAGGGGAAGGATGGCTACACCTTC